This is a list of T cell receptor beta chains from one sample in a study of blood T cells in healthy people across ages. TCRdb used MiXCR to reprocess the 5' RACE reads, holding one entry per CDR3 protein. In the table there are some 1.5 million distinct CDR3 sequences, about 30% of which are singletons. The specimen sequenced was blood. These receptors all come from a woman younger than 45 in good health. The CDR3 runs from the conserved cysteine through the conserved F or W. The D gene is left open where the match is weak. The size field is filled for only some rows; it gives once, few, many or a size class.

clone_size	v_call	j_call	d_call	cdr3_aa	cdr3_nt
few	TRBV6-5	TRBJ1-2	-	CASSYSGSDNHGYTF	TGTGCCAGCAGTTACTCAGGAAGCGATAACCATGGCTACACCTTC
few	TRBV12-3/TRBV12-4	TRBJ2-2	-	CASSPQTPGELFF	TGTGCCAGCAGCCCTCAGACGCCCGGGGAGCTGTTTTTT
-	TRBV10-3	TRBJ2-1	TRBD1	CAISESDRGLYNEQFF	TGTGCCATCAGTGAGTCGGACAGGGGGCTCTACAATGAGCAGTTCTTC
once	TRBV12-3/TRBV12-4	TRBJ2-2	-	CASSQYTNTGELFF	TGTGCCAGCAGTCAGTACACGAACACCGGGGAGCTGTTTTTT
few	TRBV5-1	TRBJ2-7	TRBD2	CASSLRREAGYEQYF	TGCGCCAGCAGCTTAAGGCGGGAGGCAGGCTACGAGCAGTACTTC
-	TRBV27	TRBJ2-7	-	CASSLSAWRPPYEQYF	TGTGCCAGCAGTTTATCAGCCTGGCGGCCACCCTACGAACAGTACTTC
few	TRBV5-1	TRBJ1-1	-	CASSVPGLNTEAFF	TGCGCCAGCAGCGTTCCGGGATTGAACACTGAAGCTTTCTTT
-	TRBV5-1	TRBJ2-7	TRBD1	CASSERGGQTYNEQYF	TGCGCCAGCAGCGAGAGAGGGGGACAGACCTACAATGAGCAGTACTTC
many	TRBV20-1	TRBJ2-1	-	CSAGARNEQFF	TGCAGTGCTGGGGCGAGGAATGAGCAGTTCTTC
-	TRBV5-5	TRBJ1-2	TRBD1	CASSGRQGANYDYTF	TGTGCCAGCAGCGGACGACAGGGGGCTAACTATGACTACACCTTC
-	TRBV10-3	TRBJ2-3	-	CAISGVALADTQYF	TGTGCCATCAGTGGAGTAGCTTTGGCAGATACGCAGTATTTT
-	TRBV30	TRBJ2-7	-	CALKQGRQYF	TGTGCTCTAAAACAGGGCCGGCAGTACTTC
-	TRBV12-3/TRBV12-4	TRBJ2-3	TRBD1	CASSLRRRTGRSTDVQYF	TGTGCCAGCAGTTTAAGGAGGCGGACAGGCAGGAGCACAGATGTGCAGTATTTT
few	TRBV6-2/TRBV6-3	TRBJ2-4	-	CASSYSKAMQYF	TGTGCCAGCAGTTACTCGAAGGCAATGCAGTACTTC
-	TRBV13	TRBJ1-1	TRBD1	CASSGGDRRNTEAFF	TGTGCCAGCAGCGGGGGGGACAGAAGGAACACTGAAGCTTTCTTT
many	TRBV29-1	TRBJ1-1	TRBD1	CSVAGTVVTEAFF	TGCAGCGTGGCCGGGACAGTAGTCACTGAAGCTTTCTTT
-	TRBV7-9	TRBJ1-4	-	CASSGGDEKLFF	TGTGCCAGCAGTGGGGGGGATGAAAAACTGTTTTTT
few	TRBV10-2	TRBJ2-1	-	CASSEGASGFNEQFF	TGCGCCAGCAGCGAGGGGGCTAGCGGGTTCAATGAGCAGTTCTTC
-	TRBV7-9	TRBJ1-2	-	CASSLAGETAYYGYTF	TGTGCCAGCAGCTTAGCAGGAGAGACAGCTTACTATGGCTACACCTTC
few	TRBV7-2	TRBJ2-5	TRBD2	CASSLAPPGLAAQETQYF	TGTGCCAGCAGCTTAGCCCCCCCGGGACTAGCGGCTCAAGAGACCCAGTACTTC
many	TRBV5-1	TRBJ1-1	-	CASSLGVGTEAFF	TGCGCCAGCAGCTTGGGCGTGGGCACTGAAGCTTTCTTT
-	TRBV24-1	TRBJ2-2	TRBD1	CATSDPKDRAGELFF	TGTGCCACCAGTGATCCCAAGGACAGGGCCGGGGAGCTGTTTTTT
many	TRBV7-8	TRBJ1-2	TRBD1	CASSLVTGISYGYTF	TGTGCCAGCAGCTTAGTGACAGGGATTAGTTATGGCTACACCTTC
-	TRBV20-1	TRBJ1-1	-	CSARVSGKYTEAFF	TGCAGTGCTAGGGTTTCAGGGAAGTACACTGAAGCTTTCTTT
few	TRBV5-5	TRBJ1-2	TRBD1	CASSFDRGTYGYTF	TGTGCCAGCAGCTTCGACAGGGGCACCTATGGCTACACCTTC
-	TRBV5-1	TRBJ2-1	-	CASSLDWLGEASRGEQFF	TGCGCCAGCAGCTTGGATTGGTTGGGGGAAGCGAGTAGGGGTGAGCAGTTCTTC
few	TRBV20-1	TRBJ2-2	-	CSARTGIGTGELFF	TGCAGTGCCAGAACGGGAATTGGCACCGGGGAGCTGTTTTTT
few	TRBV12-3/TRBV12-4	TRBJ1-5	-	CASSSFGRINQPQHF	TGTGCCAGCAGTTCGTTCGGACGGATCAATCAGCCCCAGCATTTT
few	TRBV28	TRBJ2-5	TRBD2	CASRSGRGEETQYF	TGTGCCAGCCGCAGCGGGAGGGGGGAAGAGACCCAGTACTTC
many	TRBV7-9	TRBJ2-6	-	CASSFFGSGAGANVLTF	TGTGCCAGCAGCTTCTTCGGGTCCGGGGCTGGGGCCAACGTCCTGACTTTC
-	TRBV18	TRBJ2-3	TRBD1	CASSTRSGTANFDGTDTQYF	TGTGCCAGCTCAACCCGGTCCGGGACAGCCAATTTTGACGGCACAGATACGCAGTATTTT
-	TRBV20-1	TRBJ1-4	TRBD1	CSAGDPGTGDQEKLFF	TGCAGTGCTGGGGACCCCGGGACAGGGGATCAAGAAAAACTGTTTTTT
-	TRBV5-1	TRBJ2-7	-	CASSLVSTGRYERYF	TGTGCCAGCAGCTTGGTCAGCACGGGACGCTACGAGCGGTACTTC
-	TRBV9	TRBJ1-4	TRBD1	CASSVGTGTGREKLFF	TGTGCCAGCAGCGTAGGTACCGGGACAGGGCGAGAAAAACTGTTTTTT
few	TRBV5-1	TRBJ1-2	-	CASSGTTDGYTF	TGCGCCAGCAGCGGGACCACCGATGGCTACACCTTC
-	TRBV14	TRBJ1-6	-	CASSQGAAGSSPLHF	TGTGCCAGCAGCCAAGGTGCGGCAGGCTCCTCACCCCTCCACTTT
-	TRBV6-5	TRBJ2-1	TRBD1	CASRGLQGMNEQFF	TGTGCCAGCAGAGGATTACAGGGGATGAATGAGCAGTTCTTC
-	TRBV19	TRBJ1-5	TRBD1	CASSIPGTGFRSQPQHF	TGTGCCAGTAGTATACCCGGGACAGGGTTTAGGTCTCAGCCCCAGCATTTT
-	TRBV20-1	TRBJ2-5	TRBD2	CSALRLAGEETQYF	TGCAGTGCTCTTCGACTAGCGGGAGAAGAGACCCAGTACTTC
-	TRBV28	TRBJ2-4	TRBD2	CASSSRLAHLAKNIQYF	TGCGCCAGCAGCTCACGACTAGCTCATCTAGCCAAAAACATTCAGTACTTC
many	TRBV6-2/TRBV6-3	TRBJ2-7	TRBD1	CASSYQGTAYEQYF	TGTGCCAGCAGTTACCAGGGGACAGCCTACGAGCAGTACTTC
few	TRBV5-1	TRBJ2-5	TRBD2	CASSFGTSGIETQYF	TGCGCCAGCAGCTTCGGGACTAGCGGGATTGAGACCCAGTACTTC
-	TRBV7-2	TRBJ2-1	TRBD2	CASSLGKREYNEQCF	TGTGCCAGCAGCTTAGGAAAGCGGGAGTACAATGAGCAGTGCTTC
-	TRBV29-1	TRBJ2-3	-	CSVEDVVASTDTQDF	TGCAGCGTTGAAGATGTGGTTGCGAGCACAGATACGCAGGATTTT
few	TRBV14	TRBJ1-2	-	CASSQEFRHSGYTF	TGTGCCAGCAGCCAAGAGTTCCGTCATTCTGGCTACACCTTC
few	TRBV7-9	TRBJ2-1	TRBD2	CASSLVSGGAPNEQFF	TGTGCCAGCAGCTTAGTTTCGGGAGGGGCCCCCAATGAGCAGTTCTTC